This TCR beta chain emerged from a study of CD8+CD57+ T cells in acquired aplastic anemia (dated by TCRdb to 2016 to 2019). Context from the whole study: A mean of about 3 ug of DNA, ranging from roughly 0.19 to 27.4 ug, was extracted from sorted CD4+ and CD8+ cells. A CD8+CD57+ expansion meant a frequency higher than the mean frequency seen in healthy subjects.

Genomic DNA was used as template for profiling of TCR beta VDJ combinations and CDR3 sequences. An Illumina HiSeq 2000 was the platform used for TCR repertoire sequencing. Under the source paper's analysis protocol: Repertoire assessment relied on Simpson's diversity index, CDR3 size and DJ length profiles, and TRBV/TRBJ rearrangement plots. Whichever DNA sequence was most abundant in the deep sequencing data was defined as the immunodominant clone. CDR3 amino acid sequences were checked for sharing between subjects and were compared against published repertoires and the VDJdb database. TCRdb reprocessed the public reads (quality trimming at Q25 with fastp, clone calling with MiXCR) and kept in-frame beta chains. When rows share a CDR3 protein, they turn into one entry using the most common DNA and genes. For this entry, the V and J calls and clone size follow TCRdb and not the study's own pipeline. The sample table contains 260,000 or so distinct CDR3 sequences; only one count was recorded for 70% to 85% of them. The ten biggest clones cover about two fifths of the sample.

Patients chosen for sequencing had shown expansion of CD8+CD57+ cells by flow cytometry. Every patient had a diagnosis of severe acquired aplastic anemia based on International Study of Aplastic Anemia and Agranulocytosis and Camitta criteria. At the time blood was sampled, none of the patients had received any therapy. The study deep-sequenced TCR repertoires of sorted CD4+ and CD8+ blood T cells from severe aplastic anemia patients and healthy subjects. In the USA, patient enrollment took place under clinicaltrials.gov protocols 00001620, 01623167, 00001397, 00071045, 00081523 and 00961064. Ficoll-Paque density gradient centrifugation was used to isolate peripheral blood mononuclear cells. Before DNA was extracted, CD4+ and CD8+ T cells were sorted using either FACS or magnetic beads. Study-level results and caveats: Although 25 to 30 CD8+ CDR3 sequences were shared by patients and controls, these sequences appeared highly expressed in patients and within the immunodominant clones of patients. CD8+ Simpson's diversity did not differ significantly between patients and healthy controls (P=0.060).

Based on the germline V gene, the CDR1 and CDR2 sequences are SGHTA and FQGTGA. Counting both end residues, the CDR3 totals 12 amino acids. Comments on this clonotype: Its binding antigen is unknown. Given the absence of the conserved phenylalanine or tryptophan at the CDR3 end, a read error is likely. The DNA is left out, because the CDR3 cannot be placed on it with certainty; the CDR3 is given as TCRdb lists it.

Recombination joined TRBV7-3 with TRBJ2-5; the D call TRBD1 from the table was never checked on the DNA. Material for sequencing was sorted CD4+, CD8+, or CD8+CD57+ T cells (not recorded which) from PBMCs. This sequence was found in a human donor with aplastic anemia. CDR3 protein: CASSGAGESGVY.